This T cell receptor (beta chain) stems from a study of cytomegalovirus exposure and HLA in healthy donors. The CDR3 extends over 15 amino acids. The ends were cut back, 5 bases at V and 0 bases at J, with 11 bases in the middle. Germline lookup yields CDR1 MNHEY and CDR2 SMNVEV (reference sequence). This clone was recorded only once. No antigen is known for it. Study-wide points: Association with HLA alleles at 0.05 false discovery rate was found for around 17,000 TCR beta sequences in a later analysis. By HLA locus, TCR association rates varied in a later analysis, with DRB1 showing the most and HLA-C the fewest. TCR beta V- and J-gene trimming, according to a later analysis, was linked to a missense DCLRE1C variant.

The PCR was carried out with 60 Vbeta primers and 13 Jbeta primers. Authors' methods: The authors later counted 75 million to 90 million unique TCR beta chains, approximately 12 million of them shared. Libraries were prepared by immunoSEQ multiplex PCR; TCRdb keeps only in-frame clonotypes and omits some of them. V and J calls plus clone size are reproduced from that table; the DNA served to infer D and trimming. The sample gives 170,000 or so clones, 70% to 90% of which show up once; 4.8% is in the top ten. The V and J genes are TRBV27 and TRBJ1-5; D is undetermined. Sample: PBMCs. This TCR came from a girl aged 10 to 17 in good health and CMV-seropositive. CDR3 in amino acids: CASSQRDYSNQPQHF. In DNA form, the CDR3 reads TGTGCCAGCAGTCAGCGCGATTATAGCAATCAGCCCCAGCATTTT.